What follows are 20 T cell receptor beta chains derived from one specimen sequenced in a study of Graves' ophthalmopathy and Graves' hyperthyroidism (dated by TCRdb to the late 2010s). The data were produced on an Illumina HiSeq 2000. TCR beta CDR3 regions were amplified from RNA transcripts for repertoire sequencing. The first round of RT-PCR was done with HTBI primers and the Qiagen OneStep RT-PCR kit, and was followed by a second round of multiplex PCR, then size selection and purification. Using fastp at Q25 and MiXCR, TCRdb reprocessed the public reads and kept productive beta chains. Identical CDR3 proteins give one entry, which carries the most common genes and DNA. Within this sample are about 370,000 distinct CDR3 sequences, with 17% of them counted one time only. 2% to 2.5% of the sample comes from the top ten. The specimen was peripheral blood. All receptors come from an adult woman with stable Graves' hyperthyroidism.

This clonotype was recorded at least ten times. The V gene is TRBV7-6, the J gene TRBJ1-2; a weak D match, TRBD1 (5 bases). Germline CDR1 reads SGHVS; CDR2 reads FNYEAQ. The CDR3 sequence is 15 residues long. The germline V and J ends were trimmed by 6 bases and 4 bases, with 18 bases remaining between them. The CDR3 spells CASRPWMGQRYGYTF. CDR3 nucleotides: TGTGCCAGCAGGCCATGGATGGGGCAGCGCTATGGCTACACCTTC.

This clonotype was recorded at least ten times. The rearrangement uses TRBV29-1 and TRBJ2-7, with D possibly TRBD1 on 5 matching bases. This CDR3 is built from 12 residues. The germline V gene has CDR1 SQVTM and CDR2 ANQGSEA. V was cut by 6 bases and J by 2 bases, with 11 bases left in between. CDR3 coding DNA: TGCAGCGTCGGCGACAGAGCCTACGAGCAGTACTTC. Translated: CSVGDRAYEQYF.

Turning to this clonotype: Because the CDR3 is missing its conserved closing phenylalanine or tryptophan, this is likely a read error. CDR3 amino acids: CASSYGGRGGELFV. DNA of the CDR3: TGTGCCAGCAGCTATGGAGGGCGGGGCGGGGAGCTGTTTGTT. This chain uses TRBV6-5 with TRBJ2-2; D possibly corresponds to TRBD2 (6 bases). The CDR3 sequence is 14 residues long. V lost 6 bases and J lost 7, with 15 bases in between. From germline, CDR1 is MNHEY and CDR2 SVGAGI.

This clonotype was seen many times. The V and J genes are TRBV12-3 or TRBV12-4 and TRBJ2-7; a possible D gene is TRBD1 (6 bases). The CDR3 totals 13 residues. Between the trimmed V and J ends, which lost 3 bases and 8 bases, there was a span of 14 bases. As DNA, the CDR3 is TGTGCCAGCAGTTTGGGGTCAACAGGGAAGCAGTACTTC. Encoded protein: CASSLGSTGKQYF.

This clonotype was observed many times. The chain is built from TRBV2 and TRBJ1-3; 7 nucleotides align to TRBD1. The CDR3 sequence is 14 residues long. Germline CDR1 and CDR2: SNHLY and FYNNEI. The V and J ends lost 7 bases and 0 bases, in that order; junction bases with no gene match: 3. The CDR3 sequence is CASKDRFSGNTIYF. The CDR3, as DNA: TGTGCCAGCAAGGACAGGTTCTCTGGAAACACCATATATTTT.

This clonotype was recorded at least ten times. V usage is TRBV7-2 and J usage is TRBJ2-7; D may be TRBD2 (5 bases). V lost 6 bases, J lost 9 bases, and 21 bases lay in between. CDR1 and CDR2 from the germline V gene are SGHTA and FQGNSA. The CDR3 runs 14 residues. As DNA, the CDR3 is TGTGCCAGCAGGCTAACTAGGGCAGCACGTTTGCAGTACTTC. Translation: CASRLTRAARLQYF.

The genes are TRBV6-5 and TRBJ1-1; no definite D call. Trimming stripped 4 bases from V and 5 bases from J, with 11 bases between. The germline gives CDR1 MNHEY, CDR2 SVGAGI. CDR3 length: 13 residues. The CDR3 DNA is TGTGCCAGCAGTTTTAGGGAATTTACTGAAGCTTTCTTT. Translating gives CASSFREFTEAFF.

This clonotype was detected ten times or more. The chain carries TRBV27 and TRBJ2-7; no reliable D call. CDR3 size: 14 residues. In germline, CDR1 is MNHEY, CDR2 SMNVEV (reference sequence). V lost 6 bases and J 0 bases, leaving 12 bases between the germline ends. The chain's CDR3 is CASSLTHLSYEQYF. The CDR3 DNA reads as TGTGCCAGCAGCTTAACCCACCTCTCCTACGAGCAGTACTTC.

This clonotype has ten or more counts. The rearrangement joins TRBV20-1 to TRBJ2-4; D remains unclear. The ends were cut back, 0 bases at V and 9 bases at J, with 9 bases in the middle. Germline CDR1 reads DFQATT; CDR2 reads SNEGSKA (reference sequence). This CDR3 region has 12 residues. CDR3 nucleotide sequence: TGCAGTGCTAGAGATACTTTGGTCATTCAGTACTTC. Residues: CSARDTLVIQYF.

This clonotype was recorded at least ten times. This chain uses TRBV20-1 with TRBJ1-1; D not resolved. The ends were cut back, 6 bases at V and 0 bases at J, with 8 bases in the middle. The length of the CDR3 is 12 residues. Germline values: CDR1 DFQATT, CDR2 SNEGSKA (reference sequence). The CDR3 DNA reads as TGCAGTGCAAGACCTTTGAACACTGAAGCTTTCTTT. Protein sequence: CSARPLNTEAFF.

This clonotype came up many times. This chain links TRBV28 with TRBJ2-7, with no clear D. Germline CDR1 and CDR2: MDHEN and SYDVKM. The CDR3 contains 14 residues. The ends were cut back, 3 bases at V and 5 bases at J, with 14 bases in the middle. The CDR3 nucleotides are TGTGCCAGCAGTTTTTGGTCGTCGCGGAACGAGCAGTACTTC. This translates into CASSFWSSRNEQYF. The variable domain in full, completed from reference TRBV28 and TRBJ2-7, reads DVKVTQSSRYLVKRTGEKVFLECVQDMDHENMFWYRQDPGLGLRLIYFSYDVKMKEKGDIPEGYSVSREKKERFSLILESASTNQTSMYLCASSFWSSRNEQYFGPGTRLTVT.

This clonotype came up many times. This sequence joins TRBV28 and TRBJ2-7, with 7 bases aligning to TRBD1. CDR3 length: 13 residues. Looked up from germline, CDR1 is MDHEN and CDR2 is SYDVKM. The ends lost 6 bases at V and 3 bases at J; junction bases unmatched: 5. In nucleotides, the CDR3 is TGTGCCAGCAGGAAGACAGGGTACTACGAGCAGTACTTC. It codes for CASRKTGYYEQYF.

Many counts were recorded for this clonotype. The genes are TRBV6-1 and TRBJ2-2; either TRBD1 or TRBD2 may supply D (6 bases each). Germline values: CDR1 MNHNS, CDR2 SASEGT. Trimming shortened V by 10 bases and J by 4 bases, and 10 bases separated the two germline ends. The CDR3 runs 12 residues. Here the CDR3 reads CATEGVTGELFF. CDR3 coding DNA: TGTGCCACGGAGGGGGTCACCGGGGAGCTGTTTTTT.

This clonotype was found many times. This chain uses TRBV7-9 with TRBJ2-7; D is uncertain. Trimming removed 5 bases from V and 2 bases from J, with 16 bases in between. Germline V gives CDR1 SEHNR, CDR2 FQNEAQ (reference sequence). The CDR3 has 15 amino acids. For the CDR3, the DNA is TGTGCCAGCAGCGCAAACGGAGCTCCGACCTACGAGCAGTACTTC. Translation gives CASSANGAPTYEQYF.

The chain employs TRBV28 and TRBJ1-1; TRBD1 aligns across 8 bases. Germline CDR1 reads MDHEN; CDR2 reads SYDVKM. CDR3 length: 14 amino acids. V shed 5 bases, J shed 5 bases, and the junction held 7 bases outside the gene matches. CDR3 residues: CASSLRTGWTEAFF. Here the CDR3 DNA reads TGTGCCAGCAGTCTTCGGACAGGGTGGACTGAAGCTTTCTTT.

On this clonotype itself: At one boundary the junction diverges from the germline segment, which might be a read error. This chain uses TRBV6-1 with TRBJ2-7, with TRBD1 matching over 7 bases. Germline V gene lookup returns CDR1 MNHNS and CDR2 SASEGT. The CDR3 runs 15 residues. The CDR3 is CASSNGTVVSYDQYF. In DNA form, the CDR3 reads TGTGCCAGCTCTAACGGGACAGTCGTTTCCTACGATCAGTACTTC.

This clonotype showed up many times. This chain uses TRBV20-1 with TRBJ2-7; D is undetermined. Looked up from germline, CDR1 is DFQATT and CDR2 is SNEGSKA (reference sequence). Deletions cut 1 base from V and 5 bases from J, with 9 bases between. CDR3 length: 12 amino acids. The CDR3 nucleotides are TGCAGTGCTAGAGGAGACATCGACGAGCAGTACTTC. Translation gives CSARGDIDEQYF.

This clonotype was seen at least ten times. A read error is possible here, since a much larger clone lies one base away. The chain combines TRBV20-1 with TRBJ2-7; 11 positions match TRBD2. The germline V gene encodes CDR1 DFQATT and CDR2 SNEGSKA (reference sequence). The CDR3 length is 14 residues. Unmatched junction bases numbered 2, after V lost 1 base and J lost 3 bases. CDR3 in DNA: TGCAGTGCTAGAGGGGGGACTAGCGGCTACGAGCAGTACTTC. Amino acids: CSARGGTSGYEQYF.

The V and J genes are TRBV20-1 and TRBJ2-5; 12 bases fit TRBD2. Germline lookup yields CDR1 DFQATT and CDR2 SNEGSKA (reference sequence). V lost 2 bases to trimming and J lost 5 bases; unmatched junction nucleotides: 9. This CDR3 has 16 amino acids. CDR3 in DNA: TGCAGTGCTAGACTGGCTAGCGGGAGGGTTCGGGAGACCCAGTACTTC. Protein: CSARLASGRVRETQYF.

This clonotype was seen a handful of times. The CDR3 reads CATSTASIAGGYTF. CDR3 DNA sequence: TGTGCCACCAGCACAGCGTCTATCGCAGGGGGCTACACCTTC. This chain connects TRBV15 to TRBJ1-2; a possible D gene is TRBD1 (5 bases). The CDR3 is made up of 14 amino acids. Germline V gene lookup returns CDR1 LNHNV and CDR2 YYDKDF (reference sequence). Trimming removed 4 bases from V and 8 bases from J, with 17 bases in between.